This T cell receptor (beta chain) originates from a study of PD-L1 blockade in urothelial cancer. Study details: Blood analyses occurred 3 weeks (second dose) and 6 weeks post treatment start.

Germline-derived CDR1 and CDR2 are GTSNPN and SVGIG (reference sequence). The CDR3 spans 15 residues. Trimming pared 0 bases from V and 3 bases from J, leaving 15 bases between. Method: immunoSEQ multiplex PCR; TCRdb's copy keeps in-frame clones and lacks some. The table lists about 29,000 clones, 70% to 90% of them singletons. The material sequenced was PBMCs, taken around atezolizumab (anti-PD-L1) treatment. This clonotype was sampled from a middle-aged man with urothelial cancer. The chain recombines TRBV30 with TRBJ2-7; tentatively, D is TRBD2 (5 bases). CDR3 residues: CAWSVPQAGGYEQYF. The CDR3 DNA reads TGTGCCTGGAGTGTACCCCAGGCCGGAGGCTACGAGCAGTACTTC.